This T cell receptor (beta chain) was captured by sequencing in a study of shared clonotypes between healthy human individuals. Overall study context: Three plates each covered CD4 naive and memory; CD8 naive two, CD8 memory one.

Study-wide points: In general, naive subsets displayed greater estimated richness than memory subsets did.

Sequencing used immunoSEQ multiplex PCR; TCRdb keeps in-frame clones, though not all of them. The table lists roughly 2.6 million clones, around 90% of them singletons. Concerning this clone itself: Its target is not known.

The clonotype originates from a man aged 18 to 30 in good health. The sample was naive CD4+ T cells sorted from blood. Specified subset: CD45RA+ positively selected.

The CDR3 nucleotides read TGTGCCAGCAGCCTCCGGGACCACAATGAGCAGTTCTTC. Its protein is CASSLRDHNEQFF. V usage is TRBV5-6 and J usage is TRBJ2-1, with D perhaps assigned TRBD1 or TRBD2 (5 bases each). Trimming removed 4 bases at V and 5 bases at J, with 10 bases between. This CDR3 region has 13 residues. Germline CDR1 and CDR2: SGHDT and YYEEEE.